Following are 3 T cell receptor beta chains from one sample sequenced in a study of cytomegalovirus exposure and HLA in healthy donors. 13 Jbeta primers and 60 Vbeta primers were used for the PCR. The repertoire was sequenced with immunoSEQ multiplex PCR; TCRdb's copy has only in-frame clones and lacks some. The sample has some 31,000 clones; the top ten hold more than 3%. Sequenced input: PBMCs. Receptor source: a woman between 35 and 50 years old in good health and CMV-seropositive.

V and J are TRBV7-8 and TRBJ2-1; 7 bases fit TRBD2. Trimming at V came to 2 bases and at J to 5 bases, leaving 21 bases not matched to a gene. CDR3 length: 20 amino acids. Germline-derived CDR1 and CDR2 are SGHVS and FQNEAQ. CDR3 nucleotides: TGTGCCAGCAGCTTAAGGGCCCCCACGATACTAGCGAATCGCAACAATGAGCAGTTCTTC. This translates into CASSLRAPTILANRNNEQFF.

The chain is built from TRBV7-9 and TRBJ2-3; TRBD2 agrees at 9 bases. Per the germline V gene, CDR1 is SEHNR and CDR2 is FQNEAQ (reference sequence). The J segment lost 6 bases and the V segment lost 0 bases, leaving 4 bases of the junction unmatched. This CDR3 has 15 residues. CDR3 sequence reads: CASSLAAGGRDTQYF. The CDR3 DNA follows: TGTGCCAGCAGCTTAGCGGCGGGAGGGCGGGATACGCAGTATTTT.

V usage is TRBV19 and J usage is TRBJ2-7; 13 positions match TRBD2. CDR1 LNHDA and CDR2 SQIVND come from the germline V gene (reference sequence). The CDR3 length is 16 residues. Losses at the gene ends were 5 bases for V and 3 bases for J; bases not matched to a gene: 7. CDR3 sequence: CASSRGLAGEFYEQYF. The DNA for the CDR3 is TGTGCCAGTAGTCGAGGACTAGCGGGAGAGTTCTACGAGCAGTACTTC.